The 14 T cell receptor beta chains in this list originate from one sample, sequenced in a study of a mutant IDH1 vaccine in newly diagnosed glioma. Time point indicated: baseline, week 1 (first vaccination visit). Treatment in this sample: pre-vaccination baseline after standard-of-care therapy. The method was immunoSEQ multiplex PCR; TCRdb's version includes in-frame clones alone and lacks a portion of them. Of 80,000 to 100,000 clones in the sample, more than 65% were seen once. Here the sequenced sample was PBMCs, taken from a glioma patient treated with radiotherapy, temozolomide or both. The receptor source for this set is a man in his forties with glioma. Some clones in this sample may be carry-over from other donors' samples.

The chain uses TRBV5-6 and TRBJ2-3; D is undetermined. The CDR3 length is 13 residues. V lost 4 bases and J lost 2, with 8 bases in between. The germline V gene encodes CDR1 SGHDT and CDR2 YYEEEE. The DNA for the CDR3 is TGTGCCAGCAGCACCGCCCCCACAGATACGCAGTATTTT. Residues: CASSTAPTDTQYF.

The chain links TRBV29-1 to TRBJ1-2, with D unclear. CDR1 SQVTM and CDR2 ANQGSEA come from the germline V gene. Trimming shortened V by 4 bases and J by 5 bases, and 17 bases separated the two germline ends. The CDR3 is 14 residues long. DNA for the CDR3: TGCAGCGTTGGCGGACGGCAATCTGGGTATGGCTACACCTTC. It translates to CSVGGRQSGYGYTF.

The V gene is TRBV13, the J gene TRBJ2-1; D is ambiguous. This CDR3 contains 11 residues. Germline lookup yields CDR1 PRHDT and CDR2 FYEKMQ (reference sequence). The V and J ends lost 5 bases and 7 bases respectively, with 6 bases between them. CDR3 amino acids: CASSASNEQFF. DNA of the CDR3: TGTGCCAGCAGCGCTTCGAATGAGCAGTTCTTC.

The rearrangement links TRBV14 to TRBJ1-1, with D hard to call. The CDR3 consists of 13 residues. Trimming pared 7 bases from V and 0 bases from J, leaving 9 bases between. The germline V gene has CDR1 SGHDN and CDR2 FVKESK. In DNA, the CDR3 is TGTGCCAGCAATGCCCAGATGAACACTGAAGCTTTCTTT. This codes for CASNAQMNTEAFF.

The sample holds a few counts of this clone. An end of the junction differs from the germline gene, which may be a read error. The genes are TRBV7-3 and TRBJ2-1; 13 nucleotides line up with TRBD2. The CDR3 is 15 amino acids. CDR1 and CDR2 from the germline V gene are SGHTA and FQGTGA. The CDR3 nucleotides are TGTGCCAGCAGCGTAACTAGCGGGGGGGCCAATGAGCAGTTCTTC. It codes for CASSVTSGGANEQFF.

DNA of the CDR3: TGTGCCAGCAGCAAGAACCCAGATACGCAGTATTTT. This encodes CASSKNPDTQYF. J is TRBJ2-3 and V is TRBV11-3; D call uncertain. Germline values: CDR1 SGHNT, CDR2 YENEEA. V shed 5 bases and J shed 4 bases, with 7 bases lying between them. CDR3 length: 12 amino acids. Full variable domain (rest looked up from reference TRBV11-3 and TRBJ2-3): EAGVVQSPRYKIIEKKQPVAFWCNPISGHNTLYWYLQNLGQGPELLIRYENEEAVDDSQLPKDRFSAERLKGVDSTLKIQPAELGDSAVYLCASSKNPDTQYFGPGTRLTVL.

The J gene is TRBJ1-1, the V gene TRBV30, with 7 positions matching TRBD1. Trimming at V came to 4 bases and at J to 1 base, leaving 6 bases not matched to a gene. The germline gives CDR1 GTSNPN, CDR2 SVGIG (reference sequence). CDR3 length: 14 amino acids. CDR3 sequence (DNA): TGTGCCTGGATTCCGGACAGGTCGAACACTGAAGCTTTCTTT. Translated, it gives CAWIPDRSNTEAFF. The variable domain in full, completed from reference TRBV30 and TRBJ1-1, reads SQTIHQWPATLVQPVGSPLSLECTVEGTSNPNLYWYRQAAGRGLQLLFYSVGIGQISSEVPQNLSASRPQDRQFILSSKKLLLSDSGFYLCAWIPDRSNTEAFFGQGTRLTVV.

This clone was picked up a small number of times. The CDR3 loop reads CASSETGQPYSYTF. In DNA form, the CDR3 reads TGTGCCAGCAGTGAAACCGGACAGCCTTACAGCTACACCTTC. The V and J genes are TRBV2 and TRBJ1-2; the D gene is possibly TRBD1 (6 bases). CDR1 is SNHLY and CDR2 is FYNNEI in the germline V gene. This CDR3 contains 14 residues. V lost 2 bases, J lost 9 bases, and 16 bases lay in between.

This clone was counted a single time. V gene TRBV10-3 combines with J gene TRBJ2-5; 9 bases line up with TRBD2. Trimming cost V 0 bases and J 2 bases; bases outside gene matches: 7. Germline V gene lookup returns CDR1 ENHRY and CDR2 SYGVKD. The CDR3 loop spans 17 amino acids. In DNA form, the CDR3 reads TGTGCCATCAGTGAGTCGAGCTGGCGGGGGGGGCAAGAGACCCAGTACTTC. Amino acid sequence: CAISESSWRGGQETQYF.

The chain uses TRBV9 and TRBJ2-3; TRBD2 aligns across 13 bases. The length of the CDR3 is 18 residues. V was clipped by 2 bases and J by 6 bases; unmatched bases: 12. The germline V gene has CDR1 SGDLS and CDR2 YYNGEE. The CDR3 region has the DNA TGTGCCAGCAGCGTGCCCGCCGGGACTAGCGGGGTCGGCGATACGCAGTATTTT. Protein product: CASSVPAGTSGVGDTQYF.

The chain carries TRBV6-5 and TRBJ1-2; the match to TRBD1 covers 8 bases. With 9 bases clipped from V and 4 bases from J, the junction kept 7 bases outside the gene matches. The CDR3 sequence is 13 residues long. Germline assignment: CDR1 MNHEY and CDR2 SVGAGI. The CDR3 is CASGRTGIYGYTF. The CDR3 DNA reads as TGTGCCAGTGGGCGGACAGGGATCTATGGCTACACCTTC.

This CDR3 is CATLGSDSYEQYF. CDR3 in DNA: TGTGCCACCCTTGGGAGCGACTCCTACGAGCAGTACTTC. The chain is built from TRBV19 and TRBJ2-7; possibly TRBD2 for D (5 bases). The CDR3 is made up of 13 amino acids. V gave up 10 bases and J gave up 0 bases, with 13 bases separating them. CDR1 is LNHDA, CDR2 SQIVND, per germline (reference sequence). Filled out from reference TRBV19 and TRBJ2-7, the complete variable domain reads DGGITQSPKYLFRKEGQNVTLSCEQNLNHDAMYWYRQDPGQGLRLIYYSQIVNDFQKGDIAEGYSVSREKKESFPLTVTSAQKNPTAFYLCATLGSDSYEQYFGPGTRLTVT.

This CDR3 reads CASSSVTGELFF. In nucleotides, the CDR3 is TGTGCCAGCAGTTCGGTAACCGGGGAGCTGTTTTTT. The V gene is TRBV27, the J gene TRBJ2-2; D is ambiguous. This CDR3 contains 12 residues. Trimming took 4 bases from V and 5 from J, leaving 5 bases between them. Germline V CDR1 and CDR2: MNHEY, SMNVEV (reference sequence).

CDR3 in amino acids: CASTRGSGTHQPQHF. The CDR3 nucleotides read TGTGCCAGCACCCGGGGGTCAGGGACCCATCAGCCCCAGCATTTT. The chain couples TRBV6-1 to TRBJ1-5; a weak D match, TRBD1 (5 bases). The CDR3 is made up of 15 amino acids. Germline CDR1 is MNHNS and CDR2 is SASEGT. V was trimmed by 7 bases and J by 5 bases, leaving 18 bases between them.